Presented here are 2 T cell receptor beta chains from one specimen sequenced in a study of cytomegalovirus exposure and HLA in healthy donors. This PCR relied on a set of 60 Vbeta primers and 13 Jbeta primers. Assay used: immunoSEQ multiplex PCR; TCRdb lists only in-frame clones, some missing. Of around 120,000 clones in the sample, just over 70% were seen once. The sample comprised PBMCs. The receptors derive from a woman aged 55-69 years in good health and CMV-seropositive.

This rearrangement joins TRBV6-5 to TRBJ1-1; D is perhaps TRBD1 (6 bases). V was clipped by 5 bases and J by 2 bases, with 9 bases between them. The length of the CDR3 is 13 residues. Germline CDR1 reads MNHEY; CDR2 reads SVGAGI. CDR3 DNA: TGTGCCAGCAGTAGGGGGATCAACACTGAAGCTTTCTTT. Translating it yields CASSRGINTEAFF.

V usage is TRBV10-2 and J usage is TRBJ2-2, with unresolved D. The CDR3 totals 13 residues. Germline loops: CDR1 WSHSY, CDR2 SAAADI. V dropped 5 bases and J dropped 4 bases, with 8 bases sitting between them. The DNA of the CDR3 is TGCGCCAGCAGTAATTCGGGCACCGGGGAGCTGTTTTTT. Translating it yields CASSNSGTGELFF.